Included here is one T cell receptor (beta chain) sequence, with context. Sample treatment: around 19 received Ad26.COV2.S at low or high dose, single or two shots; about 5 received placebo; per-sample allocation not given. Specimens were obtained on day 63 following the first vaccine or placebo injection. The repertoire was sequenced with immunoSEQ multiplex PCR; TCRdb's copy has only in-frame clones and lacks some. Of roughly 450,000 clones in the sample, 75% to 95% were seen once. This sample stems from a study of Ad26.COV2.S vaccination and SARS-CoV-2 variants. The clonotype originates from a person between 18 and 65 years old who received the Ad26.COV2.S COVID-19 vaccine or a placebo. The starting material was peripheral blood, obtained in a trial of Ad26.COV2.S vaccine versus placebo.

This chain's CDR3 is CSAVRDYNTGELFF. The CDR3 DNA is TGCAGCGCCGTCCGGGACTATAACACCGGGGAGCTGTTTTTT. V and J are TRBV29-1 and TRBJ2-2, with 7 bases matching TRBD2. The V gene end was trimmed by 7 bases and the J gene end by 2 bases; junction bases not matched to a gene: 7. This CDR3 has 14 residues. The germline V gene has CDR1 SQVTM and CDR2 ANQGSEA.